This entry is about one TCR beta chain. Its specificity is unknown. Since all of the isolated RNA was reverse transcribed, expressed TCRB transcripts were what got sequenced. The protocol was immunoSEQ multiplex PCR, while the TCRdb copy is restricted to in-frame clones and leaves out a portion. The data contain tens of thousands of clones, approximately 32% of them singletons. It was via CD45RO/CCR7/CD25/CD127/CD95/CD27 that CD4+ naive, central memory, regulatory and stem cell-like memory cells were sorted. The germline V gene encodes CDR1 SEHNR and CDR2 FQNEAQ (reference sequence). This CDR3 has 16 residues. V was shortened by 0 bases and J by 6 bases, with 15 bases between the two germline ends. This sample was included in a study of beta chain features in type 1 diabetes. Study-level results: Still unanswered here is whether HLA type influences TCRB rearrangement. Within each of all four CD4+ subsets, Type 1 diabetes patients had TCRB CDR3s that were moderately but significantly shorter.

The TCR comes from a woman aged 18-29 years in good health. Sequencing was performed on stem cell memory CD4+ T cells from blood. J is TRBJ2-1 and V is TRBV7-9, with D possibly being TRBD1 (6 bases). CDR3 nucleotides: TGTGCCAGCAGCTTAGCGAGTACAGGGCGCCGCAATGAGCAGTTCTTC. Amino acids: CASSLASTGRRNEQFF.